These T cell receptor beta chains were read from a single sample in a study of T cell changes during pregnancy in multiple sclerosis. Clones were read by immunoSEQ multiplex PCR, and TCRdb kept only the in-frame ones, dropping some. The sample lists 60,000 to 85,000 clones; 94% were seen once. Sequencing used peripheral blood, obtained in the third trimester of pregnancy. All receptors derive from a female donor with multiple sclerosis, enrolled in a pregnancy study. The CDR3 runs from the conserved cysteine through the conserved F or W. Each record gives: D gene, J gene, V gene, clone size, CDR3 protein, CDR3 DNA. The D gene is left open where the match is weak. Clone size, where shown, is once, few, many, or a class for clones that have expanded.

>NA|TRBJ2-7|TRBV19|few
CASSIGQVHYEQYF
TGTGCCAGTAGTATAGGACAGGTTCACTACGAGCAGTACTTC
>TRBD2|TRBJ2-5|TRBV10-2|NA
CASSSGGQETQYF
TGCGCCAGCTCTAGCGGGGGCCAAGAGACCCAGTACTTC
>NA|TRBJ1-3|TRBV20-1|NA
CSARDLDTIYF
TGCAGTGCTAGAGATCTTGACACCATATATTTT
>TRBD1|TRBJ1-2|TRBV4-1|NA
CASSQPGQGYGYTF
TGCGCCAGCAGCCAACCGGGACAGGGCTATGGCTACACCTTC
>NA|TRBJ1-6|TRBV18|few
CASSLLGVNSPLHF
TGTGCCAGCTCACTTTTAGGGGTAAATTCACCCCTCCACTTT
>NA|TRBJ2-1|TRBV7-8|NA
CASSLWGGNNEQFF
TGTGCCAGCAGCTTATGGGGCGGCAACAATGAGCAGTTCTTC
>TRBD1|TRBJ1-4|TRBV18|NA
CASSGQGGEKLFF
TGTGCCAGCTCCGGACAGGGGGGTGAAAAACTGTTTTTT
>TRBD1|TRBJ2-7|TRBV5-6|NA
CASSTTGTGLPYEQYF
TGTGCCAGCAGCACCACCGGGACAGGGTTGCCCTACGAGCAGTACTTC
>TRBD1|TRBJ1-2|TRBV13|NA
CASSQGGQGVNYGYTF
TGTGCCAGCAGCCAAGGGGGACAGGGGGTGAACTATGGCTACACCTTC
>TRBD1|TRBJ1-6|TRBV5-6|NA
CASSLRQGGRSPLHF
TGTGCCAGCAGCTTAAGACAGGGGGGGAGGTCACCCCTCCACTTT
>TRBD2|TRBJ2-3|TRBV2|NA
CASSEDLLAGGTDTQYF
TGTGCCAGCAGTGAGGACCTTCTAGCGGGGGGGACAGATACGCAGTATTTT
>TRBD1|TRBJ1-6|TRBV10-3|NA
CAISGTGQGDSPLHF
TGTGCCATCAGTGGTACCGGACAGGGGGATTCACCCCTCCACTTT
>TRBD1|TRBJ1-2|TRBV6-5|NA
CASSTDRAGYTF
TGTGCCAGCAGTACCGACAGGGCTGGCTACACCTTC
>TRBD2|TRBJ2-3|TRBV9|NA
CASSVDPSGGAKDTQYF
TGTGCCAGCAGCGTAGACCCTAGCGGGGGGGCTAAAGATACGCAGTATTTT
>NA|TRBJ1-4|TRBV7-3|NA
CASSFRAGEKLFF
TGTGCCAGCAGCTTCAGGGCTGGTGAAAAACTGTTTTTT
>TRBD1|TRBJ2-7|TRBV6-4|once
CASSEGQEPLSYEQYF
TGTGCCAGCAGTGAGGGACAGGAACCATTATCCTACGAGCAGTACTTC
>TRBD2|TRBJ2-5|TRBV6-1|NA
CASSEIAGGPQTQYF
TGTGCCAGCAGCGAAATAGCGGGGGGGCCACAGACCCAGTACTTC
>TRBD1|TRBJ1-2|TRBV6-4|NA
CASKNLGQGDYGYTF
TGTGCCAGCAAGAATCTCGGACAGGGGGACTATGGCTACACCTTC
>NA|TRBJ1-5|TRBV6-6|NA
CASSYSSGSSQPQHF
TGTGCCAGCAGTTACTCTTCGGGTTCGAGTCAGCCCCAGCATTTT
>NA|TRBJ2-3|TRBV11-1|NA
CASLVPGADTQYF
TGTGCCAGCCTAGTGCCCGGGGCAGATACGCAGTATTTT
>NA|TRBJ1-2|TRBV7-8|NA
CASSLVRTEIVPYGYTF
TGTGCCAGCAGCTTAGTTAGGACAGAGATTGTCCCCTATGGCTACACCTTC
>NA|TRBJ1-1|TRBV11-3|NA
CASSLDPSRASEAFF
TGTGCCAGCAGCTTAGATCCCAGCAGGGCATCTGAAGCTTTCTTT
>NA|TRBJ2-5|TRBV7-3|NA
CASSLRPQETQYF
TGTGCCAGCAGCTTAAGGCCCCAAGAGACCCAGTACTTC
>TRBD1|TRBJ1-2|TRBV18|NA
CASSSTGTDALSNYGYTF
TGTGCCAGCTCGTCGACCGGGACAGACGCTCTCTCTAACTATGGCTACACCTTC
>TRBD2|TRBJ2-1|TRBV11-1|NA
CASSLDTRLAGNNEQFF
TGTGCCAGCAGCTTAGACACCCGGCTAGCGGGGAACAATGAGCAGTTCTTC
>TRBD1|TRBJ2-1|TRBV7-3|NA
CASSLGGTGRRSEQFF
TGTGCCAGCAGCCTCGGGGGGACAGGGAGGCGTAGTGAGCAGTTCTTC
>TRBD1|TRBJ1-6|TRBV7-2|NA
CASSLDRDTPLHF
TGTGCCAGCAGCCTGGACAGGGATACACCCCTCCACTTT
>TRBD1|TRBJ1-1|TRBV7-9|NA
CASTGTGAGMNTEAFF
TGTGCCAGCACCGGGACAGGGGCGGGCATGAACACTGAAGCTTTCTTT
>NA|TRBJ2-7|TRBV28|NA
CASSLTRYEQYF
TGTGCCAGCAGTTTAACTCGGTACGAGCAGTACTTC
>TRBD1|TRBJ2-7|TRBV6-5|NA
CASSPRTGTYEQYF
TGTGCCAGCAGTCCGCGGACAGGGACCTACGAGCAGTACTTC
>TRBD2|TRBJ2-1|TRBV10-3|NA
CAIGLSGGDNEQFF
TGTGCCATCGGGCTAAGTGGGGGGGACAATGAGCAGTTCTTC
>NA|TRBJ1-2|TRBV11-2|NA
CASSQFRQNYGYTF
TGTGCCAGCAGCCAATTCAGACAGAACTATGGCTACACCTTC
>NA|TRBJ1-3|TRBV7-2|NA
CASSLGGHPAGNTIYF
TGTGCCAGCAGCTTAGGGGGACACCCCGCTGGAAACACCATATATTTT
>NA|TRBJ2-7|TRBV29-1|NA
CSVVLTPPYEQYF
TGCAGCGTTGTCTTGACACCACCCTACGAGCAGTACTTC
>TRBD1|TRBJ1-5|TRBV7-2|NA
CASSYSWDSYQPQHF
TGTGCCAGCAGTTATTCGTGGGACAGTTATCAGCCCCAGCATTTT
>TRBD1|TRBJ1-6|TRBV7-2|NA
CASSRRGTDNSPLHF
TGTGCCAGCAGCCGGAGAGGGACAGACAATTCACCCCTCCACTTT
>NA|TRBJ2-7|TRBV18|NA
CASSLEQGYEQYF
TGTGCCAGCTCACTAGAACAGGGCTACGAGCAGTACTTC
>TRBD2|TRBJ2-1|TRBV5-6|NA
CASSFRLADYNEQFF
TGTGCCAGCAGCTTTAGACTAGCGGATTACAATGAGCAGTTCTTC
>NA|TRBJ1-6|TRBV19|NA
CASAGQGNSPLHF
TGTGCCAGTGCGGGGCAGGGAAATTCACCCCTCCACTTT
>TRBD1|TRBJ1-2|TRBV7-2|NA
CASSQTDRPGYGYTF
TGTGCCAGCAGCCAAACGGACAGGCCCGGGTATGGCTACACCTTC
>NA|TRBJ2-5|TRBV25-1|NA
CASSEPGGTEETQYF
TGTGCCAGCAGTGAACCCGGGGGAACTGAAGAGACCCAGTACTTC
>TRBD1|TRBJ2-3|TRBV2|NA
CASSATDRLTDTQYF
TGTGCCAGCAGCGCTACGGACAGGCTCACAGATACGCAGTATTTT
>NA|TRBJ2-7|TRBV29-1|NA
CSVSDSYEQYF
TGCAGCGTTTCCGACAGCTACGAGCAGTACTTC
>TRBD1|TRBJ1-2|TRBV18|NA
CASSPTGLDYGYTF
TGTGCCAGCTCCCCGACAGGGCTAGACTATGGCTACACCTTC
>TRBD2|TRBJ2-7|TRBV9|NA
CASSVVSGGPYEQYF
TGTGCCAGCAGCGTAGTGAGCGGGGGTCCCTACGAGCAGTACTTC
>TRBD1|TRBJ1-6|TRBV7-9|NA
CASSFSSTGGSGTPLHF
TGTGCCAGCAGCTTTAGCTCCACAGGGGGCTCCGGGACACCCCTCCACTTT
>NA|TRBJ1-4|TRBV11-2|NA
CASSSHRASNEKLFF
TGTGCCAGCAGCTCCCACAGGGCCTCTAATGAAAAACTGTTTTTT
>TRBD2|TRBJ2-3|TRBV7-8|NA
CASSLRTSGGATDTQYF
TGTGCCAGCAGCCTCCGGACTAGCGGGGGGGCGACAGATACGCAGTATTTT
>TRBD1|TRBJ1-6|TRBV19|NA
CASKGAGHSPLHF
TGTGCCAGTAAGGGGGCCGGGCATTCACCCCTCCACTTT
>NA|TRBJ1-3|TRBV7-2|once
CASSFQGVRLANTIYF
TGTGCCAGCAGCTTCCAGGGCGTACGCCTGGCAAACACCATATATTTT
>TRBD1|TRBJ2-7|TRBV5-4|NA
CASSGTGSSYEQYF
TGTGCCAGCAGCGGGACAGGGTCGTCCTACGAGCAGTACTTC
>TRBD1|TRBJ1-1|TRBV6-5|NA
CASSAQGASTEAFF
TGTGCCAGCAGCGCACAGGGGGCTAGTACTGAAGCTTTCTTT
>NA|TRBJ2-5|TRBV2|NA
CATRRQLQETQYF
TGTGCCACCCGTAGACAGCTCCAAGAGACCCAGTACTTC
>TRBD2|TRBJ2-3|TRBV11-2|NA
CASSPGLATDTQYF
TGTGCCAGCAGCCCAGGACTAGCAACAGATACGCAGTATTTT
>TRBD2|TRBJ2-3|TRBV13|NA
CASSLGSRRGLAGGHTDTQYF
TGTGCCAGCAGCTTAGGGTCTCGTAGGGGACTAGCGGGGGGGCACACAGATACGCAGTATTTT
>NA|TRBJ2-1|TRBV12-5|NA
CASGLVSGRNEQFF
TGTGCTAGTGGTTTGGTTTCAGGGAGGAATGAGCAGTTCTTC
>NA|TRBJ2-3|TRBV7-9|NA
CASGNRDYSTDTQYF
TGTGCCAGCGGCAACCGCGACTATAGCACAGATACGCAGTATTTT
>NA|TRBJ1-4|TRBV7-9|NA
CASSLSTRGEKLFF
TGTGCCAGCAGCTTGTCCACCCGGGGTGAAAAACTGTTTTTT
>TRBD2|TRBJ2-3|TRBV6-4|few
CASSALTSGGADTQYF
TGTGCCAGCAGTGCCCTGACTAGCGGGGGGGCAGATACGCAGTATTTT
>NA|TRBJ2-1|TRBV9|NA
CASSVERGLSYNEQFF
TGTGCCAGCAGCGTAGAACGGGGTCTTTCCTACAATGAGCAGTTCTTC